The 5 T cell receptor beta chains below come from one sample, sequenced in a study of Ad26.COV2.S vaccination and SARS-CoV-2 variants. Only in-frame clones appear in the TCRdb table, and some are missing; sequencing was by immunoSEQ multiplex PCR. The data hold fewer than 500,000 clones, with approximately 92% observed a single time. The treatment is: around 19 received Ad26.COV2.S at low or high dose, single or two shots; about five received placebo; per-sample allocation not given. The investigators took samples on day 63 after the first vaccine or placebo injection. This specimen was peripheral blood, taken in a trial of Ad26.COV2.S vaccine versus placebo. Every receptor here comes from a person between 18 and 59 years old who received the Ad26.COV2.S COVID-19 vaccine or a placebo.

This chain joins TRBV5-6 and TRBJ1-5; D gene uncertain. CDR3 length: 13 residues. Germline values: CDR1 SGHDT, CDR2 YYEEEE. V was trimmed by 4 bases and J by 4 bases, leaving 9 bases between them. CDR3: CASSLRPNQPQHF. In nucleotides, the CDR3 is TGTGCCAGCAGCCTTCGCCCAAATCAGCCCCAGCATTTT.

J is TRBJ2-7 and V is TRBV29-1; possibly TRBD1 for D (5 bases). Germline values: CDR1 SQVTM, CDR2 ANQGSEA. The CDR3 runs 14 residues. With 7 bases removed from V and 2 bases from J, the gap between germline ends came to 18 bases. The CDR3 loop reads CSADRHLTPYEQYV. The CDR3 coding sequence is TGCAGCGCAGACAGACATCTTACTCCCTACGAGCAGTACGTC.

The DNA of the CDR3 is TGCAGCGTTGAAGGCCCGACAGGGATGGGCGGGGAGCTGTTTTTT. This codes for CSVEGPTGMGGELFF. This rearrangement joins TRBV29-1 to TRBJ2-2, with 7 bases lining up with TRBD1. The CDR3 spans 15 residues. The germline CDR1 and CDR2 sequences are SQVTM and ANQGSEA. The ends lost 1 base at V and 7 bases at J; junction bases unmatched: 9.

V and J are TRBV4-2 and TRBJ1-1; D not certain. The CDR3 is 16 amino acids. V lost 7 bases to trimming and J lost 4 bases, with 22 bases between them. Germline lookup yields CDR1 LGHNA and CDR2 YNFKEQ. CDR3 region: CASTIILRGMVTEAFF. The CDR3 nucleotides read TGTGCCAGCACCATAATCCTCAGAGGAATGGTCACTGAAGCTTTCTTT.

The chain couples TRBV10-3 to TRBJ1-1; D is undetermined. Germline V gene sequence: CDR1 ENHRY, CDR2 SYGVKD. V lost 6 bases to trimming and J lost 0 bases, with 14 bases between them. The CDR3 contains 15 residues. The CDR3 reads CAIRSTPDLNTEAFF. DNA for the CDR3: TGTGCCATCAGGAGTACACCGGACTTGAACACTGAAGCTTTCTTT.